Listed below are T cell receptor beta chains from one sample, sequenced in a study of cytomegalovirus exposure and HLA in healthy donors. Repertoires were generated with immunoSEQ multiplex PCR, while TCRdb's copy carries only in-frame clones and drops some. The data hold a few hundred thousand clones, with about four fifths observed a single time. Sequencing input: PBMCs. The source of these receptors is a girl aged 2 to 10 in good health and CMV-seronegative. The CDR3 runs from the conserved cysteine through the conserved F or W. A D gene is named only where the DNA matches it firmly. The size field is filled for only some rows; it gives once, few, many or a size class.

length,D,J,V,size,CDR3,DNA
15,TRBD1,TRBJ2-2,TRBV27,-,CASSPRDRETGELFF,TGTGCCAGCAGCCCCCGGGACAGAGAAACCGGGGAGCTGTTTTTT
14,-,TRBJ1-6,TRBV28,-,CATNFGVFNSPLHF,TGTGCCACCAACTTCGGGGTTTTTAATTCACCCCTCCACTTT
13,-,TRBJ2-7,TRBV9,-,CASSVGLADEQYF,TGTGCCAGCAGCGTTGGTTTAGCCGACGAGCAGTACTTC
15,-,TRBJ2-3,TRBV28,-,CASSFLSGRADTQYF,TGTGCCAGCAGTTTTTTGTCGGGAAGGGCGGATACGCAGTATTTT
15,-,TRBJ2-3,TRBV6-4,-,CASSDTRTSTDTQYF,TGTGCCAGCAGCGATACTAGAACTAGCACAGATACGCAGTATTTT
14,TRBD2,TRBJ2-1,TRBV19,-,CASTPGRGGDEQFF,TGTGCCAGTACCCCGGGACGGGGGGGCGATGAGCAGTTCTTC
13,-,TRBJ1-4,TRBV27,-,CASSFREREKLFF,TGTGCCAGCAGTTTCAGGGAACGTGAAAAACTGTTTTTT
15,TRBD1,TRBJ2-7,TRBV10-3,-,CAISEYRTGGYEQYF,TGTGCCATCAGTGAGTATAGGACAGGGGGCTACGAGCAGTACTTC
15,-,TRBJ1-3,TRBV28,-,CASSLLGGSGNTIYF,TGTGCCAGCAGTTTACTCGGGGGGTCTGGAAACACCATATATTTT
14,TRBD2,TRBJ2-1,TRBV30,-,CAWIGSSGRSGQFF,TGTGCCTGGATCGGCTCTAGCGGTAGGAGTGGGCAGTTCTTC
14,-,TRBJ1-1,TRBV2,few,CASRGRGGNTEAFF,TGTGCCAGCAGGGGCAGGGGTGGGAACACTGAAGCTTTCTTT
14,-,TRBJ1-5,TRBV19,-,CASSISGRSQPQHF,TGTGCCAGTAGTATCAGCGGCAGAAGTCAGCCCCAGCATTTT
16,TRBD2,TRBJ2-5,TRBV7-6,-,CASSSILAGGRKTQYF,TGTGCCAGCAGCTCCATACTAGCGGGGGGGCGGAAGACCCAGTACTTC
15,TRBD1,TRBJ1-4,TRBV7-9,-,CSSSPLGQPNEKLFF,TGTTCCAGCAGCCCTTTGGGACAGCCTAATGAAAAACTGTTTTTT
14,TRBD2,TRBJ2-7,TRBV5-5,-,CASSFAGGALEQYF,TGTGCCAGCAGCTTCGCCGGGGGGGCCCTCGAGCAGTACTTC
15,-,TRBJ2-1,TRBV7-9,-,CASSLKTGSYNEQFF,TGTGCCAGCAGCTTAAAGACAGGTTCCTACAATGAGCAGTTCTTC
15,TRBD1,TRBJ1-6,TRBV7-9,-,CASSSPGQAVSPLHF,TGTGCCAGCAGCTCCCCGGGACAGGCGGTTTCACCCCTCCACTTT
12,-,TRBJ1-2,TRBV6-6,once,CASSRQVSGYTF,TGTGCCAGCAGCCGACAGGTCTCTGGCTACACCTTC
16,-,TRBJ2-7,TRBV6-5,few,CASSYGRGGASYEQYF,TGTGCCAGCAGTTACGGAAGGGGGGGCGCCTCCTACGAGCAGTACTTC
14,TRBD1,TRBJ2-5,TRBV9,-,CASSAQGAGETQYF,TGTGCCAGCAGCGCTCAGGGGGCGGGTGAGACCCAGTACTTC
14,-,TRBJ1-1,TRBV7-6,few,CASSPNPVNTEAFF,TGTGCCAGCAGCCCGAATCCAGTGAACACTGAAGCTTTCTTT
16,-,TRBJ2-3,TRBV10-1,-,CASSERTASSTDTQYF,TGCGCCAGCAGTGAGCGGACAGCATCTAGCACAGATACGCAGTATTTT
18,-,TRBJ2-7,TRBV7-9,once,CSSSFPQLSPGRSYEQYF,TGTTCCAGCAGCTTTCCCCAGCTTAGTCCAGGGAGGTCCTACGAGCAGTACTTC
14,-,TRBJ2-1,TRBV29-1,few,CSVDGRGTVNEQFF,TGCAGCGTTGATGGGCGGGGTACCGTCAATGAGCAGTTCTTC
14,TRBD1,TRBJ1-2,TRBV9,-,CASSGRQGARGYTF,TGTGCCAGCAGCGGACGACAGGGGGCGCGGGGCTACACCTTC
14,-,TRBJ1-5,TRBV28,few,CASSPQGFYQPQHF,TGTGCCAGCAGTCCACAGGGTTTTTATCAGCCCCAGCATTTT
11,-,TRBJ2-7,TRBV2,-,CASSEGRVEYF,TGTGCCAGCAGTGAAGGGAGGGTCGAGTACTTC
13,-,TRBJ2-7,TRBV28,-,CASTTEAPYEQYF,TGTGCCAGCACCACAGAAGCACCCTACGAGCAGTACTTC
14,-,TRBJ2-7,TRBV11-2,-,CASSAGTYSYEQYF,TGTGCCAGCAGCGCCGGGACTTACTCCTACGAGCAGTACTTC
20,-,TRBJ1-1,TRBV2,-,CASSERRGQSRHTQNTEAFF,TGTGCCAGCAGTGAACGAAGAGGACAGTCTAGGCACACTCAAAACACTGAAGCTTTCTTT
15,TRBD1,TRBJ1-4,TRBV18,-,CASSPGTGFNEKLFF,TGTGCCAGCTCCCCCGGGACAGGGTTTAATGAAAAACTGTTTTTT
15,-,TRBJ1-4,TRBV19,-,CASSTPRATNEKLFF,TGTGCCAGTAGTACGCCCCGGGCAACTAATGAAAAACTGTTTTTT
14,-,TRBJ2-3,TRBV6-4,-,CASSVAVGTDTQYF,TGTGCCAGCAGTGTAGCGGTGGGCACAGATACGCAGTATTTT
14,-,TRBJ1-4,TRBV4-1,-,CASSQRREGEKLFF,TGCGCCAGCAGCCAAAGGCGTGAGGGTGAAAAACTGTTTTTT
15,TRBD1,TRBJ1-4,TRBV28,-,CASSRQGLQLMGMFF,TGTGCCAGCAGTAGACAGGGACTGCAACTAATGGGCATGTTTTTT
15,-,TRBJ2-7,TRBV6-5,-,CASSYKRRVNYEQYF,TGTGCCAGCAGTTACAAGCGGAGGGTCAACTACGAGCAGTACTTC
14,TRBD2,TRBJ2-3,TRBV10-3,few,CAIGGGASTDTQYF,TGTGCCATCGGCGGGGGGGCCAGCACAGATACGCAGTATTTT
12,-,TRBJ1-1,TRBV28,-,CASSLGSGEAFF,TGTGCCAGCAGTTTGGGATCGGGGGAAGCTTTCTTT
11,-,TRBJ1-1,TRBV10-3,few,CAISDSPSAFF,TGTGCCATCAGTGATTCTCCTTCAGCTTTCTTT
15,TRBD2,TRBJ2-3,TRBV18,-,CASSDSTSNTDTQYF,TGTGCCAGCTCAGACTCGACTAGCAACACAGATACGCAGTATTTT
14,TRBD1,TRBJ1-1,TRBV6-1,-,CASRGQGVFTEAFF,TGTGCCAGCAGGGGACAGGGGGTATTCACTGAAGCTTTCTTT
14,TRBD1,TRBJ2-7,TRBV9,-,CASSAPGGAYEQYF,TGTGCCAGCAGCGCCCCAGGGGGCGCGTACGAGCAGTACTTC
14,-,TRBJ1-5,TRBV10-2,once,CASGGTGDNQPQHF,TGCGCCAGCGGGGGGACCGGGGACAATCAGCCCCAGCATTTT
15,TRBD1,TRBJ2-2,TRBV6-6,few,CASREQGIDTGELFF,TGTGCCAGCAGGGAACAGGGGATAGACACCGGGGAGCTGTTTTTT
19,TRBD2,TRBJ2-2,TRBV4-2,-,CASSQDLRTSGRSTGELFF,TGTGCCAGCAGCCAAGATCTTCGGACCAGCGGGAGAAGTACCGGGGAGCTGTTTTTT
15,-,TRBJ2-5,TRBV28,-,CASSLRSGSQETQYF,TGTGCCAGCAGTCTCAGATCGGGTTCCCAAGAGACCCAGTACTTC
12,-,TRBJ1-1,TRBV6-6,-,CASSYSGLEAFF,TGTGCCAGCAGTTACTCGGGACTTGAAGCTTTCTTT
16,TRBD1,TRBJ1-6,TRBV4-1,-,CASSQGARGLNSPLHF,TGCGCCAGCAGCCAAGGGGCCAGGGGGCTAAATTCACCCCTCCACTTT
15,TRBD1,TRBJ2-7,TRBV5-6,once,CASSFAQGDTYEQYF,TGTGCCAGCAGCTTTGCTCAGGGGGATACCTACGAGCAGTACTTC